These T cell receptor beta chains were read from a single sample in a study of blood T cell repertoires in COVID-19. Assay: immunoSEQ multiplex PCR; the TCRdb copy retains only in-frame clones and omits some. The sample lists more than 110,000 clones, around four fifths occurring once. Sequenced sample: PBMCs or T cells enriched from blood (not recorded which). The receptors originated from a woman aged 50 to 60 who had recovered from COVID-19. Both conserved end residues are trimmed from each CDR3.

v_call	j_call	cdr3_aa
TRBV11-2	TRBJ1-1	ASSSDRVRAF
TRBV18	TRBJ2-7	ASSPPGVYEQY
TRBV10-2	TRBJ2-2	ASSESRTSGGANTGELF
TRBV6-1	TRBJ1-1	ASSEPGGSTEAF
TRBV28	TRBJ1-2	ASSWTGQGANVPNYGGYT
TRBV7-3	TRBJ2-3	ASKARDTDTQY
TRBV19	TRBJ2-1	ATIDIGQKGLAGRYNEQF
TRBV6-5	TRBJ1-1	ASSRTGLGTEAF
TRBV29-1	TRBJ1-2	SVLAPGQEGNYGYT
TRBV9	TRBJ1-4	ASSGGHAGGFEKLF
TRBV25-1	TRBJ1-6	ASSETSTGGNSPLH
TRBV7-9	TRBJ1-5	ASSLVGGEAQPQH
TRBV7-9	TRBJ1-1	ASRTPRGPAEAF
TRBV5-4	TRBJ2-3	ASSPSPAKGTDTQY
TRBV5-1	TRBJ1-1	ASSLGGLGAF
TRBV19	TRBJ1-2	ASSSAGGDYGYT
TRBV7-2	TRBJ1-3	ASSSQPPRVGNTIY
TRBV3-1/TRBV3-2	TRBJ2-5	ASSAGDWETQY
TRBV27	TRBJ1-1	ASSLRGGNTEAF
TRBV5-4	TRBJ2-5	ASSSAGGPETQY
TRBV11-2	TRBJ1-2	ASSHLIDGYT
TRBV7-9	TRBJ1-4	ASSFAEGYGEKLF
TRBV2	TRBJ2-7	ASMDSSYEQY
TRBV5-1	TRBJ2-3	ASKRTSGGYRTDTQY
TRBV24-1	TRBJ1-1	ATSDSREVGTEAF
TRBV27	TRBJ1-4	ASSTRQGPQDRLF
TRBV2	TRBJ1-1	ASRIDRATEAF